This paragraph covers one TCR beta chain sequence. This entry is derived from a study of blood T cell repertoires in COVID-19. Study at large: Samples came from the United States, Italy and Spain, spanning acute and convalescent COVID-19. The cDNA or gDNA used as material had been derived from T cells, B-cell-depleted T cells, or PBMCs.

Clones were sequenced by immunoSEQ multiplex PCR, and TCRdb holds only the in-frame ones, with some missing. The repertoire holds 250,000 or so clones, roughly 84% seen once, with 3.4% in the top ten. This CDR3 is built from 18 residues. The germline gives CDR1 MNHEY, CDR2 SMNVEV (reference sequence). V lost 2 bases and J lost 0, with 14 bases in between. In Cohort 3, a recovered donor had either two negative PCRs, clearance, or symptom resolution. The chain employs TRBV27 and TRBJ1-6; weak D call: TRBD1 (5 bases). The specimen sequenced was PBMCs or T cells enriched from blood (not recorded which). The sequence came from a man aged 50 or older who had recovered from COVID-19. The CDR3 DNA follows: TGTGCCAGCAGTTTAGCGAAGGGGCACAGCTCCTATAATTCACCCCTCCACTTT. Encoded protein: CASSLAKGHSSYNSPLHF.